This T cell receptor beta chain emerged from a study of shared clonotypes between healthy human individuals. This table comes from immunoSEQ multiplex PCR, and its TCRdb copy is limited to in-frame clones, with some not included. The sample lists approximately 2.1 million clones, over 85% occurring once. General study findings and limits: In a few donors, approximately 5% of naive CD4 clonotypes appeared in common.

As for this clone: Antigen specificity is unknown.

The CDR3 consists of 14 residues. Germline V gene lookup returns CDR1 SGHDT and CDR2 YYEEEE. The ends were cut back, 2 bases at V and 4 bases at J, with 11 bases in the middle. The V call is TRBV5-6, the J call TRBJ2-3; D is unclear. The sequenced sample was naive CD4+ T cells from PBMCs. Subset in this sample: CD45RA+ positively selected. This sequence originates from a man between 18 and 29 years old in good health. Some clones in this sample may be carry-over from other donors' samples. CDR3 protein: CASSLKIIPDTQYF. The CDR3 coding sequence is TGTGCCAGCAGCTTAAAAATTATCCCAGATACGCAGTATTTT.